This section outlines one TCR beta chain sequence together with its context. No antigen is known for it. The data are from a study of T cells in localized non-small cell lung cancer. Notes on the study in general: Adjacent uninvolved lung tissue had the highest T cell clonality, exceeding tumor. A median of 57 of the top 100 tumor clones appeared in adjacent lung, which was paired and uninvolved.

Method: immunoSEQ multiplex PCR; TCRdb's copy keeps in-frame clones and lacks some. In the table there are some 140,000 clones, more than 80% of which are singletons. The CDR3 runs to 14 residues. The V end lost 3 bases, the J end lost 7 bases, and 12 bases lay between the germline ends. Germline values: CDR1 LNHDA, CDR2 SQIVND (reference sequence). This sample comprised peripheral blood, obtained before any cancer treatment. The TCR sequence derives from an older female donor with stage I lung adenocarcinoma. The rearrangement uses TRBV19 and TRBJ1-4; D gene ambiguous. The CDR3 is CASSIRTAGEKLFF. The CDR3 nucleotides are TGTGCCAGTAGTATTCGGACTGCCGGTGAAAAACTGTTTTTT.